This T cell receptor beta chain was captured by sequencing in a study of T cells in women clearing cervical HPV infection. Germline CDR1 SGHVS, CDR2 FNYEAQ. The V end lost 5 bases, the J end lost 0 bases, and 14 bases lay between the germline ends. The CDR3 runs 16 residues. A remark on this clone: Antigen: not known. The missing CDR3 end, 3 residues past where the read stops, is filled in from the germline J gene.

Genomic DNA, averaging approximately 1,200 ng per sample, yielded TCR beta CDR3 via immunoSEQ. Profiling relied on immunoSEQ multiplex PCR, and the TCRdb table lists in-frame clones only, not all of them. The listing records some 10,000 clones. Study-wide findings and caveats: Effector/memory and HPV-specific T cells were not isolated, and association timing is unknown. Cases and controls were distinguished at AUC 0.83 by richness and V genes.

MY09/MY11 PCR detected cervical HPV DNA; dot-blot assigned genotypes. The clonotype comes from a woman between 18 and 70 years old with a cervical HPV16 infection that either progressed to CIN3+ or cleared (not recorded which). J is TRBJ1-3 and V is TRBV7-6; D is possibly TRBD1 (6 bases). The sample comprised blood buffy coat. CDR3 bases read: TGTGCCAGCAGCCTCGGGACACCCACCTCTGGAAACACC. This encodes CASSLGTPTSGNT. The full CDR3 reads CASSLGTPTSGNTIYF.